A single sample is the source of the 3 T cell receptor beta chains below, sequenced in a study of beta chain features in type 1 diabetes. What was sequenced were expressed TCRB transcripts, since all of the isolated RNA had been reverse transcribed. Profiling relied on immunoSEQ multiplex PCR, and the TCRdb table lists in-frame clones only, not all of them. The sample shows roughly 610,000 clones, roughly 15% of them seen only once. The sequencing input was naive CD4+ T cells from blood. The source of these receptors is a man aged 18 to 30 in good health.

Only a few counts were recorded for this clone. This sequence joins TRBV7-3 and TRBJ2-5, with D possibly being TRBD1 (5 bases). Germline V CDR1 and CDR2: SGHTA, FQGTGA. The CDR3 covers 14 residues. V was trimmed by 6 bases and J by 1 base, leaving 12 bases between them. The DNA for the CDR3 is TGTGCCAGCAGTAAAACAGGCATCCAAGAGACCCAGTACTTC. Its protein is CASSKTGIQETQYF.

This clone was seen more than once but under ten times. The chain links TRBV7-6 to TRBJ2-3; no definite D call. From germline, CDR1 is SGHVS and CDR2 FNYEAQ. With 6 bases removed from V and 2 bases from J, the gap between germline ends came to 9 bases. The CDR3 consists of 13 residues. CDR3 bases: TGTGCCAGCAGTACTTGGGACACAGATACGCAGTATTTT. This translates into CASSTWDTDTQYF.

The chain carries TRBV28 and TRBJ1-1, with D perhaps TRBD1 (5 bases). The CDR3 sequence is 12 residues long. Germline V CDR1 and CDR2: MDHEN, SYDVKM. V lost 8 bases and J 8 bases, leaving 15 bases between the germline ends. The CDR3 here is CASGVSRQEAFF. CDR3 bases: TGTGCCAGCGGAGTTTCGAGACAGGAAGCTTTCTTT. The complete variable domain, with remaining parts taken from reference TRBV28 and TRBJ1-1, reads DVKVTQSSRYLVKRTGEKVFLECVQDMDHENMFWYRQDPGLGLRLIYFSYDVKMKEKGDIPEGYSVSREKKERFSLILESASTNQTSMYLCASGVSRQEAFFGQGTRLTVV.